A selection of T cell receptor beta chains follows, all from one sample in a study of blood T cell repertoires in COVID-19. Assay used: immunoSEQ multiplex PCR; TCRdb lists only in-frame clones, some missing. Found here are about 250,000 clones, approximately 90% of them singletons; the top ten hold 8.8%. Sequencing used PBMCs or T cells enriched from blood (not recorded which). These receptors originate from a man in his forties who had recovered from COVID-19. CDR3s include the opening cysteine and the closing phenylalanine or tryptophan. Fields, in order: D gene, J gene, clone size, V gene, CDR3 DNA, CDR3 protein. The D gene is left open where the match is weak. The listing skips clone size in some rows; elsewhere it reads once, few, many or a size class.

TRBD1,TRBJ1-1,-,TRBV12-3/TRBV12-4,TGTGCCAGCAGTTCGACAGGGCTCACTGAAGCTTTCTTT,CASSSTGLTEAFF
TRBD1,TRBJ1-5,-,TRBV2,TGTGCCAGCGGACAGGGACTCTATGGCAATCAGCCCCAGCATTTT,CASGQGLYGNQPQHF
-,TRBJ2-2,-,TRBV28,TGTGCCAGCAGTTTATTCGAGGGAGGCGGCACCGGGGAGCTGTTTTTT,CASSLFEGGGTGELFF
TRBD1,TRBJ1-2,-,TRBV9,TGTGCCAGCAGATCCGGACAGGTCGGGGCCCACTATGGCTACACCTTC,CASRSGQVGAHYGYTF
-,TRBJ2-7,-,TRBV12-3/TRBV12-4,TGTGCCAGCAGTCGCCTAGGAGGGGTTGAGCAGTACTTC,CASSRLGGVEQYF
TRBD2,TRBJ2-1,-,TRBV7-9,TGTGCCAGCAGCCCAACCGGGACTAGCGGGGGTAGCTCCTACAATGAGCAGTTCTTC,CASSPTGTSGGSSYNEQFF
-,TRBJ2-7,-,TRBV2,TGTGCCAGCAGTGTAGGCGGCTCCTACGAGCAGTACTTC,CASSVGGSYEQYF
-,TRBJ2-3,-,TRBV7-2,TGTGCCAGCAGCCCCCTGAGTCTTGTTAGCGACACAGATACGCAGTATTTT,CASSPLSLVSDTDTQYF
TRBD1,TRBJ1-5,-,TRBV7-9,TGTGCCAGCAGCATTGACAGGGTCCAGCCCCAGCATTTT,CASSIDRVQPQHF
TRBD2,TRBJ2-3,-,TRBV6-6,TGTGCCAGCCGAAAGCGGGGGGCGAGCACAGATACGCAGTATTTT,CASRKRGASTDTQYF
-,TRBJ1-4,-,TRBV3-1/TRBV3-2,TGTGCCAGCAGCGCACCGGCCGCAGGGAGGAGTAGTGAAAAACTGTTTTTT,CASSAPAAGRSSEKLFF
-,TRBJ1-1,once,TRBV14,TGTGCCAGCAGCCAGGGACTTGTGAACACTGAAGCTTTCTTT,CASSQGLVNTEAFF
-,TRBJ2-2,few,TRBV24-1,TGTGCCACCAGTGATCCGGCCAGGGTGGGGAACACCGGGGAGCTGTTTTTT,CATSDPARVGNTGELFF
TRBD1,TRBJ2-3,-,TRBV18,TGTGCCAGCTCACCATCGACAGGGCAAATTGATACGCAGTATTTT,CASSPSTGQIDTQYF
-,TRBJ1-3,-,TRBV11-3,TGTGCCAGCAGCTTAGCCAGGGCTGGAAACACCATATATTTT,CASSLARAGNTIYF
-,TRBJ2-5,-,TRBV11-3,TGTGCCAGCAGAAAAGACAGAGAACAAGAGACCCAGTACTTC,CASRKDREQETQYF
-,TRBJ2-3,-,TRBV21-1,TGTGCCAGCAGCAACAAAACGGGGGCAGATACGCAGTATTTT,CASSNKTGADTQYF
-,TRBJ1-2,-,TRBV7-2,TGTGCCAGCAGCTTGACCGGGGTTAAGTTGGGCTATGGCTACACCTTC,CASSLTGVKLGYGYTF
TRBD1,TRBJ2-7,-,TRBV6-2/TRBV6-3,TGTGCCAGCAGTTACACGACCATAGGACAGGGGTTCTACGAGCAGTACTTC,CASSYTTIGQGFYEQYF
-,TRBJ2-2,-,TRBV2,TGTGCCAGCAGCGAACAGGGTAACACCGGGGAGCTGTTTTTT,CASSEQGNTGELFF
TRBD1,TRBJ2-5,once,TRBV27,TGTGCCAGCCTGGGACAGGGGACGAAGACCCAGTACTTC,CASLGQGTKTQYF
TRBD1,TRBJ2-5,-,TRBV18,TGTGCCAGTGTCGAGGACAGGGGGTACCAAGAGACCCAGTACTTC,CASVEDRGYQETQYF
-,TRBJ1-2,-,TRBV10-3,TGTGCCATCAGTGAAACATCGGGCGGGTATGGCTACACCTTC,CAISETSGGYGYTF
TRBD2,TRBJ2-1,-,TRBV12-5,TGTGCTAGTGGTTTCGGGACTAGCGGGGGCCTCAATGAGCAGTTCTTC,CASGFGTSGGLNEQFF
-,TRBJ1-1,-,TRBV30,TGTGCCATCCAGGTACGGGCTTTCTTT,CAIQVRAFF
TRBD1,TRBJ2-1,-,TRBV7-3,TGTGCCAGCAGCGCTTCCGGGACAGGGGGCTATGAGCAGTTCTTC,CASSASGTGGYEQFF
-,TRBJ2-1,-,TRBV6-5,TGTGCCACAGGAACCGCGCTGGAGCAGTTCTTC,CATGTALEQFF
-,TRBJ1-2,-,TRBV23-1,TGCGCCAGCAGGGACAAGAGGCCCTATGGCTACACCTTC,CASRDKRPYGYTF
TRBD1,TRBJ1-1,-,TRBV2,TGTGCCAGCCAGGAAGGGGGCCACACTGAAGCTTTCTTT,CASQEGGHTEAFF
TRBD1,TRBJ2-4,-,TRBV7-9,TGTGCCAGCAGTTCGACAGGGGAAGCCAAAAACATTCAGTACTTC,CASSSTGEAKNIQYF
TRBD2,TRBJ2-3,-,TRBV4-1,TGCGCCAGCAGCCTCCTAAGAGGGGGCGTCGGGACTAGCGGGAGTGGAGATACGCAGTATTTT,CASSLLRGGVGTSGSGDTQYF
-,TRBJ1-6,-,TRBV6-1,TGTGCCAGCAGTGAAGGACAGAAGCATTCACCCCTCCACTTT,CASSEGQKHSPLHF